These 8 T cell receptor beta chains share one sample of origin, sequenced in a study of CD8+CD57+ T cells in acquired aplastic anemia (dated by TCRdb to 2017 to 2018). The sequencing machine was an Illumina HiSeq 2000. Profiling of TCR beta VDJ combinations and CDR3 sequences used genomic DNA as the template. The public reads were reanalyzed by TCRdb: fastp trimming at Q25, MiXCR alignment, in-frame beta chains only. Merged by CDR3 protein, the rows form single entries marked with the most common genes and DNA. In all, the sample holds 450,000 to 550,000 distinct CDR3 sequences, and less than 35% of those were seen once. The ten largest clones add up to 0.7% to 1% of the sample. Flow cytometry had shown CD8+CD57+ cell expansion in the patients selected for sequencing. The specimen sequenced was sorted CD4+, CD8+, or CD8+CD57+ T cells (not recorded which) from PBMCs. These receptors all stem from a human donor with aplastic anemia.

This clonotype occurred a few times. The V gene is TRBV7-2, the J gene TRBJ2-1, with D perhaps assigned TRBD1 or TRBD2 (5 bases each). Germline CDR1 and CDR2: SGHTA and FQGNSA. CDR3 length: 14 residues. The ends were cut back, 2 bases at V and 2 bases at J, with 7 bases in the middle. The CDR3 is CASSLSGPYNEQFF. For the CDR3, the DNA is TGTGCCAGCAGCTTATCGGGGCCCTACAATGAGCAGTTCTTC.

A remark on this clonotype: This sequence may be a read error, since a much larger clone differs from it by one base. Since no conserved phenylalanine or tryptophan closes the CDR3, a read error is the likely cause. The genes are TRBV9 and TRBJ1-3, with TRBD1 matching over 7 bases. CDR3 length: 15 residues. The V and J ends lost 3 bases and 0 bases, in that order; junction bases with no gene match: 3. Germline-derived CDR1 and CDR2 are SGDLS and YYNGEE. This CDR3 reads CASSATGVSGNTIYS. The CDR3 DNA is TGTGCCAGCAGCGCAACAGGGGTCTCTGGAAACACCATATATTCT.

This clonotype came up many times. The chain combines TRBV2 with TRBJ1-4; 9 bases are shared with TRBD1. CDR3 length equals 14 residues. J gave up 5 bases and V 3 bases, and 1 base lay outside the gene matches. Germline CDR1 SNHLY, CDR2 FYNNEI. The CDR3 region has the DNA TGTGCCAGCAGTGAGACAGGGGGGAATGAAAAACTGTTTTTT. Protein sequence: CASSETGGNEKLFF.

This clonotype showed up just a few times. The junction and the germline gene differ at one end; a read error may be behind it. The CDR3 sequence: CASSFSLDSSYEQYF. CDR3 nucleotide sequence: TGTGCTAGCAGCTTCTCCTTGGACAGCTCCTACGAGCAGTACTTC. This chain joins TRBV7-7 and TRBJ2-7; the D gene is possibly TRBD1 (6 bases). Germline CDR1 and CDR2: SSHAT and FNYEAQ (reference sequence). The length of the CDR3 is 15 residues.

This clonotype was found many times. Here the CDR3 reads CASSKIVGNNTQYF. DNA for the CDR3: TGTGCCAGTAGCAAAATAGTCGGCAACAATACGCAGTATTTT. The V and J genes are TRBV19 and TRBJ2-3; D is ambiguous. This CDR3 region has 14 residues. Germline CDR1 is LNHDA and CDR2 is SQIVND (reference sequence). Trimming shortened V by 6 bases and J by 7 bases, and 17 bases separated the two germline ends. Based on the CDR3 plus reference TRBV19 and TRBJ2-3, the full variable domain is DGGITQSPKYLFRKEGQNVTLSCEQNLNHDAMYWYRQDPGQGLRLIYYSQIVNDFQKGDIAEGYSVSREKKESFPLTVTSAQKNPTAFYLCASSKIVGNNTQYFGPGTRLTVL.

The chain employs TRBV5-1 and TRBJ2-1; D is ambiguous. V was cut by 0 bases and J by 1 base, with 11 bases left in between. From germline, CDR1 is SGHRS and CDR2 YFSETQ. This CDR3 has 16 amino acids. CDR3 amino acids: CASSLAPGHSYNEQFF. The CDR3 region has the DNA TGCGCCAGCAGCTTGGCCCCGGGCCATTCCTACAATGAGCAGTTCTTC.

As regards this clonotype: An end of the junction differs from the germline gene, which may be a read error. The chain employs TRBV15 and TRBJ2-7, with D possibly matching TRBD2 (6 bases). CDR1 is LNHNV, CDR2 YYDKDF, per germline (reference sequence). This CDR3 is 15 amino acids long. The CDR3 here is CAASSLEGRGHEQYF. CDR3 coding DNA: TGTGCCGCCAGCAGCTTGGAGGGTAGGGGCCACGAGCAGTACTTC.

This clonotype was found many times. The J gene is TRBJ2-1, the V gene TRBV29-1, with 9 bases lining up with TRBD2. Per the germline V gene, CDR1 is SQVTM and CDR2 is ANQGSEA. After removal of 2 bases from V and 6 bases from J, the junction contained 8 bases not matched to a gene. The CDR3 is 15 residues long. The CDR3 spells CSVERVPSGTNEQFF. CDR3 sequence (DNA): TGCAGCGTTGAAAGGGTGCCTAGCGGGACCAATGAGCAGTTCTTC.